This T cell receptor beta chain derives from a study of blood T cell repertoires in COVID-19. Study-level background: The samples span acute and convalescent COVID-19 from the United States, Italy and Spain. The cDNA or gDNA used as material had been derived from T cells, B-cell-depleted T cells, or PBMCs.

CDR3 length equals 10 residues. Trimming left V 4 bases short and J 8 bases short, with 8 bases between. Germline CDR1 SQVTM, CDR2 ANQGSEA. Original analysis: Cell counts per sample came from amplifying reference gene primers. Some clones are missing from TCRdb's copy, which holds only in-frame ones; the method was immunoSEQ multiplex PCR. That table gives V, J and clone size, and the DNA gave D and trimming. The sample has about 200,000 clones, over 75% seen once. This chain links TRBV29-1 with TRBJ1-2; a possible D gene is TRBD1 (5 bases). Sample: peripheral blood. The source of this sequence is a man older than 75 with acute or convalescent COVID-19. The CDR3 sequence is CSVAQGGYTF. CDR3 nucleotides: TGCAGCGTTGCCCAGGGCGGCTACACCTTC.